The rows below give T cell receptor beta chains drawn from one sample of a study of blood T cell repertoires in COVID-19. This table comes from immunoSEQ multiplex PCR, and its TCRdb copy is limited to in-frame clones, with some not included. The table has 4,000 to 6,000 clones, 70% to 90% seen once. The source material was peripheral blood. These receptors all come from a woman of 80 years or more with acute or convalescent COVID-19. Each CDR3 is given with its conserved first and last residue. The D gene is left open where the match is weak. Expanded clones are given a class, and other clones once, few, many or no size at all.

TRBJ1-3 | TRBV7-3 | TRBD1 | . | CASSSTGSSGNTIYF | TGTGCCAGCAGCTCGACAGGGAGCAGTGGAAACACCATATATTTT
TRBJ1-6 | TRBV7-2 | TRBD1 | few | CASSFWTGLVSGNSPLHF | TGTGCCAGCAGCTTTTGGACAGGCCTTGTGTCGGGCAATTCACCCCTCCACTTT
TRBJ2-5 | TRBV15 | . | . | CATSRDRGSQETQYF | TGTGCCACCAGCAGAGATAGGGGCTCCCAAGAGACCCAGTACTTC
TRBJ1-1 | TRBV4-2 | . | . | CASSRQGNTEAFF | TGTGCCAGCAGTCGTCAGGGGAACACTGAAGCTTTCTTT
TRBJ2-2 | TRBV7-9 | TRBD1 | few | CASSFPLGQGVNGELFF | TGTGCCAGCAGCTTCCCCTTGGGACAGGGGGTGAACGGGGAGCTGTTTTTT
TRBJ1-1 | TRBV12-3/TRBV12-4 | . | . | CASSGHQNTEAFF | TGTGCCAGCAGTGGACACCAGAACACTGAAGCTTTCTTT
TRBJ1-1 | TRBV19 | TRBD1 | . | CASRDRGLGDTEAFF | TGTGCCAGTAGGGACAGGGGATTGGGGGACACTGAAGCTTTCTTT
TRBJ1-3 | TRBV5-1 | . | . | CASYPGVGGNTIYF | TGCGCCAGCTACCCGGGGGTTGGAGGAAACACCATATATTTT
TRBJ1-2 | TRBV29-1 | TRBD1 | . | CSVWTGGRGYTF | TGCAGCGTTTGGACAGGCGGCCGAGGCTACACCTTC
TRBJ2-3 | TRBV5-5 | TRBD2 | . | CASSFPLAGGTDTQYF | TGTGCCAGCAGCTTCCCACTAGCGGGGGGGACAGATACGCAGTATTTT
TRBJ2-1 | TRBV5-5 | . | . | CASSATPSSYNEQFF | TGTGCCAGCAGCGCGACCCCTAGCTCCTACAATGAGCAGTTCTTC
TRBJ2-1 | TRBV6-6 | . | . | CASKSAYNEQFF | TGTGCCAGCAAATCGGCCTACAATGAGCAGTTCTTC
TRBJ1-1 | TRBV2 | . | . | CASSDKPRNTEAFF | TGTGCCAGCAGTGATAAGCCTAGGAACACTGAAGCTTTCTTT
TRBJ1-1 | TRBV5-4 | TRBD1 | . | CASSSGTGGNTEAFF | TGTGCCAGCAGCTCCGGGACAGGTGGGAACACTGAAGCTTTCTTT
TRBJ1-2 | TRBV3-1/TRBV3-2 | . | . | CASSLRPNYGYTF | TGTGCCAGCAGCCTTCGTCCTAACTATGGCTACACCTTC
TRBJ1-4 | TRBV30 | . | few | CAWDNAEGYGEKLFF | TGTGCCTGGGATAACGCCGAGGGATACGGTGAAAAACTGTTTTTT
TRBJ1-6 | TRBV6-4 | . | . | CASRQSSYNSPLHF | TGTGCCAGCAGACAGAGCTCCTATAATTCACCCCTCCACTTT
TRBJ2-6 | TRBV7-9 | TRBD1 | . | CASSYARGRTPRGANVLTF | TGTGCCAGCAGTTACGCCAGGGGGCGGACGCCGCGAGGGGCCAACGTCCTGACTTTC
TRBJ2-5 | TRBV29-1 | TRBD1 | . | CSGDRGIGETQYF | TGCAGCGGAGACAGGGGGATCGGAGAGACCCAGTACTTC
TRBJ2-6 | TRBV7-1 | . | . | CASSLDDHEDKVGHVLTF | TGTGCCAGCAGCCTTGATGATCACGAGGACAAAGTCGGGCACGTCCTGACTTTC
TRBJ1-1 | TRBV6-2/TRBV6-3 | . | . | CASSPHRAWNTEAFF | TGTGCCAGCAGTCCCCACAGGGCGTGGAACACTGAAGCTTTCTTT
TRBJ2-6 | TRBV28 | . | . | CASRLGGANVLTF | TGTGCCAGCAGGCTAGGAGGGGCCAACGTCCTGACTTTC
TRBJ1-5 | TRBV3-1/TRBV3-2 | . | . | CASSQMDTQPQHF | TGTGCCAGCAGCCAGATGGACACTCAGCCCCAGCATTTT
TRBJ2-7 | TRBV12-3/TRBV12-4 | TRBD1 | . | CASSPGTGVSF | TGTGCCAGCAGTCCCGGGACAGGGGTGTCCTTC
TRBJ1-4 | TRBV7-9 | TRBD1 | few | CASSPGWGQINEKLFF | TGTGCCAGCAGTCCCGGTTGGGGACAGATTAATGAAAAACTGTTTTTT
TRBJ2-5 | TRBV12-3/TRBV12-4 | . | . | CASSHSGKETQYF | TGTGCCAGCAGTCATTCAGGGAAAGAGACCCAGTACTTC
TRBJ2-1 | TRBV11-1 | TRBD2 | . | CASSKGLAGENEQFF | TGTGCCAGCAGCAAGGGACTAGCGGGGGAGAATGAGCAGTTCTTC
TRBJ2-2 | TRBV19 | . | . | CASSIAHTGELFF | TGTGCCAGTAGTATAGCTCACACCGGGGAGCTGTTTTTT
TRBJ1-1 | TRBV2 | TRBD1 | few | CASERTGYTEAFF | TGTGCCAGCGAGCGGACAGGGTACACTGAAGCTTTCTTT
TRBJ2-5 | TRBV3-1/TRBV3-2 | TRBD1 | . | CASSSTRQGRETQYF | TGTGCCAGCAGCTCCACCCGACAGGGGCGGGAGACCCAGTACTTC
TRBJ1-5 | TRBV6-5 | . | few | CASSSDRDQPQHF | TGTGCCAGCAGTTCCGACAGAGATCAGCCCCAGCATTTT
TRBJ1-1 | TRBV2 | . | . | CASRRLTDTEAFF | TGTGCCAGCAGGCGATTAACCGACACTGAAGCTTTCTTT
TRBJ1-2 | TRBV2 | TRBD1 | . | CASSATGQGVAGYTF | TGTGCCAGCAGCGCTACGGGACAGGGGGTAGCTGGCTACACCTTC
TRBJ2-5 | TRBV2 | TRBD1 | . | CASSGTEKETQYF | TGTGCCAGTTCCGGGACAGAAAAAGAGACCCAGTACTTC
TRBJ1-2 | TRBV7-8 | . | . | CASSLPGNYGYTF | TGTGCCAGCAGCTTACCAGGGAACTATGGCTACACCTTC
TRBJ2-3 | TRBV2 | . | . | CASSYTDTQYF | TGTGCCAGCAGTTACACAGATACGCAGTATTTT
TRBJ1-2 | TRBV11-2 | . | . | CASSLTGARGGYGYTF | TGTGCCAGCAGCTTAACCGGAGCCCGCGGCGGTTATGGCTACACCTTC
TRBJ1-1 | TRBV7-6 | . | once | CASIPDTHTEAFF | TGTGCCAGCATTCCCGACACGCACACTGAAGCTTTCTTT
TRBJ2-1 | TRBV6-5 | . | once | CASARDSYNEQFF | TGTGCCAGCGCACGAGACTCCTACAATGAGCAGTTCTTC
TRBJ1-2 | TRBV2 | TRBD1 | . | CASSGDRGIYGYTF | TGTGCCAGCAGTGGCGACAGGGGTATCTATGGCTACACCTTC
TRBJ2-3 | TRBV9 | . | once | CASSVRTGQRGSTDTQYF | TGTGCCAGCAGCGTAAGGACAGGGCAGCGGGGTAGCACAGATACGCAGTATTTT